This T cell receptor beta chain was obtained from a study of T cell repertoires in cytomegalovirus infection. Overall study context: Newly reported HLA-C-restricted and thoroughly characterized HLA-B-restricted CMV epitopes were employed. From public TCR beta signatures came an indication of both CMV infection and matching HLA type.

With 4 bases removed from V and 1 base from J, the gap between germline ends came to 11 bases. This CDR3 has 14 amino acids. Looked up from germline, CDR1 is MNHEY and CDR2 is SVGEGT. Study outcomes and limitations: In two of eight donors, the top clonotype was HLA-C-restricted CMV-specific. CMV carriers with the relevant HLA were identified by cumulative public TCR beta family frequency.

A few counts support this clonotype. No antigen is known for it. TCRdb reprocessed the reads with MiXCR, giving one entry per CDR3 protein. The sample lists fewer than 850,000 distinct CDR3 sequences, 25% to 35% occurring once. The TCR was taken from a human donor in good health (CMV status not recorded). Some clones in this sample may be carry-over from other donors' samples. The material sequenced was cultured CD8+ T cells from PBMCs, taken from culture after CMV antigen stimulation. This chain links TRBV6-2 or TRBV6-3 with TRBJ2-7, with D perhaps TRBD1 or TRBD2 (5 bases each). CDR3 sequence reads: CASSSSGPSYEQYF. The CDR3 DNA reads as TGTGCCAGCAGTTCCTCGGGACCTTCCTACGAGCAGTACTTC.